This T cell receptor beta chain is drawn from a study of OX40 agonist ivuxolimab in advanced cancers. In the study overall: The costimulatory receptor OX40 (CD134) was targeted by ivuxolimab, a fully human IgG2 agonistic monoclonal antibody. Intravenous ivuxolimab was administered to patients every 2 weeks at six dose levels: 0.01, 0.1, 0.3, 1.5, 3 and 10 mg/kg. In the dose-escalation cohort, 82.7% of patients were male, and the mean age was approximately 55 years, with a range of about 20 to 90. Patients were allowed to have had prior anti-PD-1, anti-PD-L1 or anti-CTLA-4 therapy, and 30% to 40% of the dose-escalation patients had been treated with checkpoint inhibitors. Among the 50 to 55 dose-escalation patients, around 20 had hepatocellular carcinoma, approximately 15 melanoma, 9 renal cell carcinoma and 9 head and neck cancer. The paper covers the monotherapy dose-escalation part of the phase I ivuxolimab trial, which included N of about 56 patients. The purpose of peripheral TCRbeta sequencing was to test whether ivuxolimab changed TCR sequence diversity and led to clonal T-cell expansion. Partial responses occurred in three dose-escalation patients, of whom one had hepatocellular carcinoma and two had cutaneous melanoma. Overall results and qualifications from the work: In the 0.1-3.0 mg/kg groups, partial responders were among the patients with the lowest normalized peripheral clonal expansion, particularly in CD8+ T cells. At doses from 0.1 to 3.0 mg/kg, clonal expansion was seen in both CD4+ and CD8+ blood T cells between baseline and week 6. After ivuxolimab, CD8+ T cells had more expanded clones than CD4+ T cells on average. Antigen specificity was not determined for the clonally expanded peripheral T cells. Low levels of normalized T-cell clonal expansion were also shown by some nonresponding patients.

The trial excluded patients who had a history of autoimmune disease or were on systemic immunosuppression. Peripheral blood for TCR sequencing was collected from all dose cohorts at baseline, on cycle 4 day 1, and on cycle 7 day 1. Samples came from an open-label, multicenter, first-in-human phase I dose-escalation trial of ivuxolimab. Adults with locally advanced or metastatic melanoma, renal cell carcinoma, hepatocellular carcinoma or head and neck squamous cell carcinoma were enrolled in the trial. CD4+ and CD8+ T cells were sorted separately from peripheral blood before TCR sequencing. CDR1 SGHTA and CDR2 FQGNSA were looked up in the germline V gene. The CDR3 holds 16 amino acids from the cysteine to the phenylalanine. Only the CDR3 region is kept as DNA, spanning 48 bases read in frame from base 1. V and J are truncated by 1 base and 0 bases respectively, leaving an intervening sequence of 10 bases.

Worth noting for this clone: What antigen it recognizes has not been identified. Base-call qualities are not available, and no considerably larger clone is one nucleotide away.

To sequence the TCRbeta CDR3 region, genomic DNA was isolated from the sorted cells. TCRbeta CDR3 regions were sequenced using the immunoSEQ Assay. As stored in TCRdb, this immuneACCESS dataset retains in-frame rearrangements with V and J assigned. A fraction of the clones does not appear; measured against another copy, unresolved V genes explain less than half of the discrepancy, and the remainder lacks a known reason. The sample table shows about 42,000 clones, and roughly four fifths are seen once. The ten biggest clones cover 23% of the sample. The sequenced sample was CD4+ or CD8+ T cells sorted from blood, obtained in a trial of the OX40 agonist ivuxolimab. The chain is assembled from TRBV7-2 and TRBJ1-5; TRBD1 is possibly the D segment (6 matching bases). This clonotype was obtained from an adult with an advanced solid tumor such as melanoma, head and neck, liver or kidney cancer. Read as DNA, the sequence is TGTGCCAGCAGCTTAGAAGCAGGGGTTAGCAATCAGCCCCAGCATTTT. Translation gives CASSLEAGVSNQPQHF.